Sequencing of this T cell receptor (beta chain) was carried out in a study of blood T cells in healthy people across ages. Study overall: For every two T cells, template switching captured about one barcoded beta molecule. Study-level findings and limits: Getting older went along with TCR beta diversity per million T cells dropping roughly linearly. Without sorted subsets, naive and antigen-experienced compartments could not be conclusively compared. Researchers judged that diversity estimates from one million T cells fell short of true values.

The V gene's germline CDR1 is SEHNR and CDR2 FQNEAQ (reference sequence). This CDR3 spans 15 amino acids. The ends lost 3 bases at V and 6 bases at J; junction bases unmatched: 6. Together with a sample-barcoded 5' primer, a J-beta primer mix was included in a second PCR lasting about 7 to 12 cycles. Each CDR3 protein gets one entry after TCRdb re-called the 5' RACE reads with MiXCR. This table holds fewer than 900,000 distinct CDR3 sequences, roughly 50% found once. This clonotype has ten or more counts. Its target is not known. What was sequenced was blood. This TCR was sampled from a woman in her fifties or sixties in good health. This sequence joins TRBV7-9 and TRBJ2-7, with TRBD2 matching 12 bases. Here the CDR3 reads CASSLTSGSSGEQYF. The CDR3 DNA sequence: TGTGCCAGCAGCTTGACTAGCGGGAGTTCTGGCGAGCAGTACTTC.